This T cell receptor (beta chain) was sequenced during a study of blood T cell repertoires in COVID-19. Study context: Some COVID-19 samples were acute and others convalescent; all came from the United States, Italy and Spain.

TCRdb's copy holds only in-frame clones and misses some; the assay was immunoSEQ multiplex PCR. The table records under 150,000 clones, around nine tenths of them present only once. Trimming at V came to 5 bases and at J to 1 base, leaving 7 bases not matched to a gene. Germline values: CDR1 SGHAT, CDR2 FQNNGV. The CDR3 runs to 16 residues. Sequencing used peripheral blood. This clonotype was obtained from a woman aged 35 to 49 with acute or convalescent COVID-19. This chain joins TRBV11-2 and TRBJ2-3, with TRBD2 matching over 9 bases. CDR3 sequence reads: CASSGTWTSGTDTQYF. Written as DNA, the CDR3 is TGTGCCAGCAGCGGGACCTGGACTAGCGGCACAGATACGCAGTATTTT.